This T cell receptor (beta chain) was identified in a study of T cells in Graves' hyperthyroidism and ophthalmopathy. Study-wide results and limits: Ophthalmopathy stood apart from stable hyperthyroidism in a 13 V-J model. Model-based prediction identified ophthalmopathy a median 6.5 months prior to its onset. Blood shared most expanded thyroid clonotypes above 0.001.

RNA transcripts served as the template for amplifying TCR beta CDR3 regions. TCR CDR3 regions were first amplified by RT-PCR with HTBI primers. MiXCR was run by TCRdb on the multiplex PCR reads, yielding one entry per CDR3 protein. The sample lists 500,000 to 600,000 distinct CDR3 sequences; 46% were seen once. The table lists this clonotype with many counts. The target antigen is unknown. The ends were cut back, 8 bases at V and 8 bases at J, with 18 bases in the middle. This CDR3 spans 14 amino acids. The sequenced material came from peripheral blood or thyroid tissue (not recorded which). This sequence originates from a woman aged 18-29 years with Graves' hyperthyroidism. The chain links TRBV12-3 or TRBV12-4 to TRBJ1-4; D may be TRBD1 (5 bases). CDR3 coding DNA: TGTGCCAGCCTAGACACGGGGGGTCGCGAAAAACTGTTTTTT. This codes for CASLDTGGREKLFF.